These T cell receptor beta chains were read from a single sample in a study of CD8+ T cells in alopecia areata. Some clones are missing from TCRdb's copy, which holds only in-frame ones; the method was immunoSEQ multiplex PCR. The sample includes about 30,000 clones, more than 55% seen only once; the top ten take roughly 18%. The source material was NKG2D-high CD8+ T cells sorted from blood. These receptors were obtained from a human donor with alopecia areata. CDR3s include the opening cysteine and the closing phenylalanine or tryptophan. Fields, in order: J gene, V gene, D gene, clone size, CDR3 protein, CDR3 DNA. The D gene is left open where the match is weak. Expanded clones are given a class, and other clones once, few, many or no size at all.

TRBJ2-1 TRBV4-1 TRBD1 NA CASSQFSGGYNEQFF TGCGCCAGCAGCCAATTTTCAGGGGGTTACAATGAGCAGTTCTTC
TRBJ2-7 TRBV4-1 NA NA CASSQDVLGTFSYEQYF TGCGCCAGCAGCCAAGATGTTTTGGGGACGTTCTCCTACGAGCAGTACTTC
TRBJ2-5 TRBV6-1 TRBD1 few CASSEWDRGGIRMEETQYF TGTGCCAGCAGTGAATGGGACAGGGGAGGAATTAGAATGGAAGAGACCCAGTACTTC
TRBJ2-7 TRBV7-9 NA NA CASSLNLAEQYF TGTGCCAGCAGCTTAAATCTGGCAGAGCAGTACTTC
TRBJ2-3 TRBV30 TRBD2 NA CAWNPGLAGEGDTQYF TGTGCCTGGAATCCGGGACTAGCGGGAGAGGGAGATACGCAGTATTTT
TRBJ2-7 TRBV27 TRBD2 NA CASRDGAGVLHEQYF TGTGCCAGTAGAGACGGAGCGGGAGTACTCCACGAGCAGTACTTC
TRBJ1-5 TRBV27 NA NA CASSLAGGLGLQHF TGTGCCAGCAGTTTAGCGGGAGGGCTTGGGCTCCAGCATTTT
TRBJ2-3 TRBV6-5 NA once CASSYWDSTDTQYF TGTGCCAGCAGTTACTGGGACTCCACAGATACGCAGTATTTT
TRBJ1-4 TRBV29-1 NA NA CSVTAVGGNEKLFF TGCAGCGTCACCGCAGTCGGAGGGAATGAAAAACTGTTTTTT
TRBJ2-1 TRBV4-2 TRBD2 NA CASSGTSGRAVSSYNEQFF TGTGCCAGCAGCGGGACTAGCGGGAGGGCAGTGTCCTCCTACAATGAGCAGTTCTTC
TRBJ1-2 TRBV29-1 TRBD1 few CSVWTGANYGYTF TGCAGCGTTTGGACAGGGGCTAACTATGGCTACACCTTC
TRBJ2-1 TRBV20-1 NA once CSASSGNEQFF TGCAGTGCTTCCTCCGGGAATGAGCAGTTCTTC
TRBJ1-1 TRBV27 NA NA CASSPLGNTEAFF TGTGCCAGCAGTCCCCTAGGAAACACTGAAGCTTTCTTT
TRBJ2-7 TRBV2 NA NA CASILGQRSYEQYF TGTGCCAGCATTCTGGGCCAGAGATCCTACGAGCAGTACTTC
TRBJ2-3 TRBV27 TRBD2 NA CASSFPGGDTQYF TGTGCCAGCAGTTTTCCGGGAGGAGATACGCAGTATTTT